Reported below is one TCR beta chain. As processed by the authors: Scientists estimated how many nucleated cells there were by amplifying reference gene primers. This table comes from immunoSEQ multiplex PCR, and its TCRdb copy is limited to in-frame clones, with some not included. That table furnishes V, J and clone size, whereas the DNA furnished D and trimming. The table records some 75,000 clones, roughly 90% of them present only once. V was trimmed by 3 bases and J by 0 bases, leaving 11 bases between them. This CDR3 region has 15 residues. The germline V gene has CDR1 KGHSH and CDR2 LQKENI. Seattle participants joined during active infection and were tracked over time. This entry is derived from a study of blood T cell repertoires in COVID-19. Across the study: Samples came from the United States, Italy and Spain, spanning acute and convalescent COVID-19. From T cells, B-cell-depleted T cells, or PBMCs came the material, which was cDNA or gDNA.

The receptor's source is an elderly man with COVID-19, enrolled during active disease. V usage is TRBV18 and J usage is TRBJ1-2; possible D gene TRBD1, 5 bases. The sequencing sample was made of peripheral blood. This CDR3 reads CASSPLRDPNYGYTF. CDR3 sequence (DNA): TGTGCCAGCTCACCCCTCAGGGATCCTAACTATGGCTACACCTTC.